This TCR beta chain came from a study of blood T cell repertoires in COVID-19. Across the whole study: Material from acute and convalescent COVID-19 was sourced from the United States, Italy and Spain. From T cells, B-cell-depleted T cells, or PBMCs came the material, which was cDNA or gDNA.

CDR1 and CDR2 from the germline V gene are MGHRA and YSYEKL. The CDR3 is 15 amino acids. The V and J ends lost 1 base and 1 base respectively, with 7 bases between them. Original methodology: The authors estimated nucleated cell counts from reference gene primer amplification. Assay used: immunoSEQ multiplex PCR; TCRdb lists only in-frame clones, some missing. The V and J calls and clone size are taken from that table; D and trimming were inferred from the DNA. The sample includes about 100,000 clones, approximately 70% of them seen just once. The J gene is TRBJ2-2, the V gene TRBV4-1; D gene uncertain. Material: peripheral blood. The sequence derives from a woman between 35 and 50 years old with acute or convalescent COVID-19. The CDR3 DNA reads as TGCGCCAGCAGCCAAGTCTACAGGAACACCGGGGAGCTGTTTTTT. Residues: CASSQVYRNTGELFF.